Here is one T cell receptor (beta chain) with its context. The CDR3 extends over 14 amino acids. The V end was cut by 7 bases, the J end by 1 base, with 12 bases between. Germline V CDR1 and CDR2: SGHVT, SQSDAQ. An expansion of CD8+CD57+ cells by flow cytometry had been shown in patients chosen for sequencing. This specimen belongs to a study of CD8+CD57+ T cells in acquired aplastic anemia. Profiles of TCR beta VDJ and CDR3 were generated from a genomic DNA template. MiXCR, run by TCRdb on the reads, gives a single entry per CDR3 protein. The data show around 500,000 distinct CDR3 sequences, around 30% seen once.

This receptor was identified in a human donor with aplastic anemia. Sequencing was carried out using sorted CD4+, CD8+, or CD8+CD57+ T cells (not recorded which) from PBMCs. This rearrangement joins TRBV7-4 to TRBJ2-3, with D perhaps TRBD2 (7 bases). The CDR3 loop is CASTGGRGTDTQYF. Written as DNA, the CDR3 is TGTGCCAGCACCGGGGGGCGCGGCACAGATACGCAGTATTTT.